This TCR beta chain was identified in a study of control samples from healthy donors and cancer patients. Libraries were prepared by immunoSEQ multiplex PCR; TCRdb keeps only in-frame clonotypes and omits some of them. The sample has 150,000 or so clones, 85% to 95% seen once. This CDR3 is built from 11 residues. V was shortened by 5 bases and J by 6 bases, with 6 bases between the two germline ends. Source material: blood. The J gene is TRBJ2-3, the V gene TRBV12-3 or TRBV12-4; D is ambiguous. The source of this sequence is a man in his forties in good health. This CDR3 reads CASSRPDTQYF. The CDR3 bases are TGTGCCAGCAGTCGTCCTGATACGCAGTATTTT.